This T cell receptor beta chain stems from a study of blood T cells in healthy people across ages. Germline CDR1 reads SGDLS; CDR2 reads YYNGEE. This CDR3 is 14 amino acids long. Trimming removed 0 bases at V and 3 bases at J, with 7 bases between. Regarding the study as a whole: Researchers deemed the diversity estimates from one million T cells underestimates. A roughly linear age-dependent decrease characterized TCR beta diversity per million T cells. Naive T cell percentage showed a strong correlation with the diversity of TCR beta.

Next came a second PCR, run for about 7 to 11 cycles, which used a sample-barcoded 5' primer along with a J-beta primer mix. TCRdb itself ran the 5' RACE reads through MiXCR, one entry per CDR3 protein. The sample includes around 1,500,000 distinct CDR3 sequences, under 30% seen only once; the top ten take 7.7%. Notes on this clonotype: Its antigen is not known.

This chain uses TRBV9 with TRBJ1-5, with D unresolved. The sequencing sample was made of blood. The source is a woman aged 25 to 45 in good health. This CDR3 reads CASSVGTHNQPQHF. CDR3 in DNA: TGTGCCAGCAGCGTAGGGACCCACAATCAGCCCCAGCATTTT.